Below are 32 T cell receptor beta chains sequenced from a single sample in a study of blood T cell repertoires in COVID-19. Profiled with immunoSEQ multiplex PCR; TCRdb holds only in-frame clones, not every one. Here the sample spans tens of thousands of clones, 75% to 90% being singletons. Material: peripheral blood. Receptors were obtained from a man aged 50-59 years with acute or convalescent COVID-19.

This clone was observed a handful of times. The V and J genes are TRBV30 and TRBJ2-3; a possible D gene is TRBD1 (6 bases). V gave up 8 bases and J gave up 3 bases, with 18 bases separating them. The CDR3 runs 14 residues. Germline V gene lookup returns CDR1 GTSNPN and CDR2 SVGIG (reference sequence). The CDR3 DNA reads as TGTGCCCGAACCTCAGGGGACCCTACAGATACGCAGTATTTT. It encodes CARTSGDPTDTQYF.

The chain carries TRBV29-1 and TRBJ1-1; D is perhaps TRBD1 (5 bases). This CDR3 contains 13 residues. CDR1 and CDR2 from the germline V gene are SQVTM and ANQGSEA. V was clipped by 6 bases and J by 2 bases, with 13 bases between them. In DNA, the CDR3 is TGCAGCGTGGGGCGGCTCCCTAACACTGAAGCTTTCTTT. It codes for CSVGRLPNTEAFF.

This clone has only a few counts. V and J are TRBV6-5 and TRBJ1-6; 7 bases fit TRBD1. The germline CDR1 and CDR2 sequences are MNHEY and SVGAGI. The V gene end was trimmed by 7 bases and the J gene end by 5 bases; junction bases not matched to a gene: 5. CDR3 length: 14 residues. The DNA of the CDR3 is TGTGCCAGCAAAACAGGGACAGATAATTCACCCCTCCACTTT. It yields the protein CASKTGTDNSPLHF.

The chain joins TRBV5-3 to TRBJ2-4, with TRBD1 as a possible D gene (6 bases). TRBV5-3 is sorted into the ORF group, with uncertain function. This CDR3 spans 18 amino acids. The V gene lost 4 bases and the J gene lost 1 base, with 21 bases spanning the gap. CDR3 sequence reads: CARSLRLRGRGAKNIQYF. The CDR3 DNA is TGTGCCAGAAGCCTGAGGCTTAGGGGGAGAGGGGCCAAAAACATTCAGTACTTC.

The chain couples TRBV18 to TRBJ2-1, with a possible D match to TRBD2 (5 bases). Germline lookup yields CDR1 KGHSH and CDR2 LQKENI. The length of the CDR3 is 14 residues. Trimming stripped 0 bases from V and 9 bases from J, with 12 bases between. The CDR3 sequence is CASSPPARRREQFF. DNA for the CDR3: TGTGCCAGCTCACCACCGGCCAGGAGGCGTGAGCAGTTCTTC.

The chain carries TRBV7-9 and TRBJ2-2; tentative D call: TRBD2 (5 bases). V was pared by 0 bases and J by 1 base, with 9 bases between. Germline CDR1 SEHNR, CDR2 FQNEAQ (reference sequence). The CDR3 has 16 amino acids. The CDR3 DNA is TGTGCCAGCAGCTTAGCGGGAGTGAGGAACACCGGGGAGCTGTTTTTT. Translation: CASSLAGVRNTGELFF.

The sample holds one count of this clone. The chain is built from TRBV7-9 and TRBJ2-1; TRBD2 might be the D (5 bases). Germline-derived CDR1 and CDR2 are SEHNR and FQNEAQ (reference sequence). The CDR3 is 14 residues long. V lost 8 bases to trimming and J lost 0 bases, with 11 bases between them. The CDR3 coding sequence is TGTGCCAGCCCCTCGGAGGACTCCTACAATGAGCAGTTCTTC. Translation gives CASPSEDSYNEQFF.

The chain employs TRBV15 and TRBJ1-6; 7 bases are a match to TRBD1. The ends lost 3 bases at V and 10 bases at J; junction bases unmatched: 6. The CDR3 is made up of 14 amino acids. Per the germline V gene, CDR1 is LNHNV and CDR2 is YYDKDF (reference sequence). The CDR3 here is CATSRKGARSPLHF. CDR3 DNA sequence: TGTGCCACCAGCAGGAAGGGGGCACGGTCACCCCTCCACTTT.

V gene TRBV6-5 combines with J gene TRBJ2-3; tentatively, D is TRBD1 (5 bases). Germline V gene sequence: CDR1 MNHEY, CDR2 SVGAGI. The CDR3 is 14 residues long. V was trimmed by 2 bases and J by 0 bases, leaving 6 bases between them. The CDR3 DNA reads as TGTGCCAGCAGTTACGGGGCTAGCACAGATACGCAGTATTTT. It yields the protein CASSYGASTDTQYF.

J is TRBJ1-5 and V is TRBV19; D gene ambiguous. The CDR3 is 15 residues long. Germline V CDR1 and CDR2: LNHDA, SQIVND (reference sequence). Trimming took off 7 bases at V and 6 bases at J, with 19 bases between the two ends. The CDR3 sequence is CASNQNGEVSQPQHF. CDR3 coding DNA: TGTGCCAGTAACCAAAACGGGGAAGTATCTCAGCCCCAGCATTTT.

V is TRBV12-5 and J is TRBJ1-2; no firm D call. Trimming stripped 5 bases from V and 7 bases from J, with 11 bases between. This CDR3 region has 12 residues. Germline lookup yields CDR1 LGHNT and CDR2 FRNRAP. The chain's CDR3 is CASGLESIGYTF. The CDR3, as DNA: TGTGCTAGTGGTCTGGAATCAATTGGCTACACCTTC.

This clone occurred a few times. This chain uses TRBV6-1 with TRBJ2-1, with TRBD2 as a possible D gene (5 bases). Germline loops: CDR1 MNHNS, CDR2 SASEGT. This CDR3 comprises 14 residues. V lost 2 bases to trimming and J lost 4 bases, with 9 bases between them. The CDR3 sequence is CASSEMSGYNEQFF. The CDR3 bases are TGTGCCAGCAGTGAAATGAGCGGTTACAATGAGCAGTTCTTC.

The chain joins TRBV20-1 to TRBJ1-2, with TRBD1 as a possible D gene (6 bases). V was trimmed by 6 bases and J by 8 bases, leaving 13 bases between them. CDR1 is DFQATT and CDR2 is SNEGSKA in the germline V gene (reference sequence). The CDR3 is 11 residues long. The chain's CDR3 is CSAVTGSGYTF. The DNA for the CDR3 is TGCAGTGCCGTGACAGGATCCGGCTACACCTTC.

This sequence joins TRBV28 and TRBJ2-1; D unresolved. Trimming took off 7 bases at V and 3 bases at J, with 13 bases between the two ends. CDR3 length equals 14 residues. Germline V gives CDR1 MDHEN, CDR2 SYDVKM. CDR3 nucleotides: TGTGCCAGCATCGGCGGCAGTTACTACAATGAGCAGTTCTTC. Its protein product is CASIGGSYYNEQFF.

The chain links TRBV19 to TRBJ1-1; TRBD1 agrees at 8 bases. This CDR3 has 14 residues. Per germline, CDR1 LNHDA and CDR2 SQIVND (reference sequence). The V gene end was trimmed by 7 bases and the J gene end by 1 base; junction bases not matched to a gene: 5. The CDR3, as DNA: TGTGCCAGTATCGTCGGACAGGGGAACACTGAAGCTTTCTTT. It encodes CASIVGQGNTEAFF.

This clone appeared a few times. The genes are TRBV9 and TRBJ1-1, with 7 bases lining up with TRBD1. Germline trimming cut 4 bases from V and 2 bases from J; bases unmatched to any gene: 5. Germline lookup yields CDR1 SGDLS and CDR2 YYNGEE. The CDR3 loop spans 14 amino acids. The CDR3 here is CASSTWDSNTEAFF. The CDR3 coding sequence is TGTGCCAGCAGCACATGGGACAGCAACACTGAAGCTTTCTTT. Filled out from reference TRBV9 and TRBJ1-1, the complete variable domain reads DSGVTQTPKHLITATGQRVTLRCSPRSGDLSVYWYQQSLDQGLQFLIQYYNGEERAKGNILERFSAQQFPDLHSELNLSSLELGDSALYFCASSTWDSNTEAFFGQGTRLTVV.

The V and J genes are TRBV24-1 and TRBJ1-1, with 12 positions matching TRBD1. CDR1 KGHDR and CDR2 SFDVKD come from the germline V gene. This CDR3 contains 20 residues. J gave up 4 bases and V 4 bases, and 18 bases lay outside the gene matches. CDR3 in DNA: TGTGCCACCAGTGAACTGCCGGGACAGGGGGCGCAGGTCGTTTGCACTGAAGCTTTCTTT. It encodes CATSELPGQGAQVVCTEAFF.

The J gene is TRBJ1-2, the V gene TRBV29-1, with TRBD1 matching over 9 bases. Germline V lookup: CDR1 SQVTM, CDR2 ANQGSEA. The CDR3 is 15 amino acids. With 4 bases clipped from V and 2 bases from J, the junction kept 8 bases outside the gene matches. The CDR3 protein is CSVAKGTGKNYGYTF. DNA for the CDR3: TGCAGCGTTGCCAAAGGGACAGGGAAAAACTATGGCTACACCTTC.

The genes are TRBV5-1 and TRBJ1-1; the D gene is possibly TRBD1 (5 bases). This CDR3 has 14 amino acids. Germline CDR1 reads SGHRS; CDR2 reads YFSETQ. V gave up 1 base and J gave up 4 bases, with 11 bases separating them. CDR3 protein: CASSLNVGGTEAFF. The CDR3 bases are TGCGCCAGCAGCTTGAATGTGGGGGGCACTGAAGCTTTCTTT.

The V gene is TRBV27, the J gene TRBJ2-1; 9 bases align to TRBD1. With V trimmed by 3 bases and J by 9 bases, 9 bases remained unmatched. There are 15 residues in the CDR3. Germline lookup yields CDR1 MNHEY and CDR2 SMNVEV (reference sequence). The CDR3 protein is CASSFSGTGKGEQFF. DNA for the CDR3: TGTGCCAGCAGTTTCTCCGGGACAGGGAAGGGTGAGCAGTTCTTC.

In this sample, this clone turned up a few times. This rearrangement joins TRBV6-5 to TRBJ1-5; 7 bases map to TRBD1. V shed 7 bases and J 4 bases; nucleotides not matched to a gene: 7. Germline CDR1 and CDR2: MNHEY and SVGAGI. This CDR3 is 14 amino acids long. CDR3 nucleotide sequence: TGTGCCAGCACCTCCGGGACAGATAATCAGCCCCAGCATTTT. Its protein product is CASTSGTDNQPQHF.

The chain has TRBV5-1 and TRBJ2-3, with D perhaps TRBD2 (6 bases). CDR1 and CDR2 (germline): SGHRS, YFSETQ. The CDR3 runs to 17 residues. V gave up 0 bases and J gave up 5 bases, with 19 bases separating them. The CDR3 DNA is TGCGCCAGCAGCTTGGCCCCAAAGGGCGGGGCCGGAGATACGCAGTATTTT. It yields the protein CASSLAPKGGAGDTQYF.

The chain is built from TRBV6-5 and TRBJ1-1; the D gene is possibly TRBD1 (5 bases). Germline V gene sequence: CDR1 MNHEY, CDR2 SVGAGI. Trimming took off 6 bases at V and 1 base at J, with 9 bases between the two ends. This CDR3 contains 13 residues. The CDR3 coding sequence is TGTGCCAGCAGGAACAGGCGGAACACTGAAGCTTTCTTT. Translating it yields CASRNRRNTEAFF.

This clone was counted once. The rearrangement joins TRBV23-1 to TRBJ2-7; D remains unclear. TRBV23-1 is an ORF, and what it does is uncertain. The CDR3 extends over 12 amino acids. Trimming pared 1 base from V and 3 bases from J, leaving 4 bases between. In DNA, the CDR3 is TGCGCCAGCAGTCAATTCCTCTACGAGCAGTACTTC. Translation: CASSQFLYEQYF.

This clone was detected once. The chain recombines TRBV20-1 with TRBJ2-7; D perhaps matches TRBD1 (6 bases). The CDR3 totals 11 residues. V was clipped by 7 bases and J by 4 bases, with 11 bases between them. Germline V CDR1 and CDR2: DFQATT, SNEGSKA (reference sequence). CDR3 in amino acids: CSVRDTYEQYF. The DNA of the CDR3 is TGCAGTGTAAGGGACACATACGAGCAGTACTTC.

This chain links TRBV29-1 with TRBJ2-1; the match to TRBD2 covers 13 bases. V was pared by 7 bases and J by 7 bases, with 13 bases of the junction left unmatched. Germline V lookup: CDR1 SQVTM, CDR2 ANQGSEA. CDR3 length equals 16 residues. In DNA form, the CDR3 reads TGCAGCGCACAAAGAGGACTAGCGGGAGTAGAAAATGAGCAGTTCTTC. Translation gives CSAQRGLAGVENEQFF.

The chain's CDR3 is CASRQGQHYGYTF. CDR3 sequence (DNA): TGTGCCAGCAGACAGGGACAGCACTATGGCTACACCTTC. The gene calls are TRBV12-3 or TRBV12-4 and TRBJ1-2; 7 bases are a match to TRBD1. V lost 6 bases, J lost 3 bases, and 4 bases stayed unmatched. The CDR3 extends over 13 amino acids.

This chain joins TRBV5-4 and TRBJ1-4; 8 bases align to TRBD1. Trimming cost V 4 bases and J 8 bases; bases outside gene matches: 7. This CDR3 has 14 amino acids. The V gene's germline CDR1 is SGHNT and CDR2 YYREEE (reference sequence). As DNA, the CDR3 is TGTGCCAGCAGCCTGACAGGGGCGGGAGAAAAACTGTTTTTT. Amino acids: CASSLTGAGEKLFF.

The genes are TRBV28 and TRBJ1-5; 7 bases line up with TRBD1. In germline, CDR1 is MDHEN, CDR2 SYDVKM. The CDR3 covers 15 residues. Trimming at V came to 2 bases and at J to 9 bases, leaving 10 bases not matched to a gene. The CDR3 spells CASSLPDRDRMPQHF. For the CDR3, the DNA is TGTGCCAGCAGTTTACCTGACAGGGACCGAATGCCCCAGCATTTT. The whole variable domain, filled in from reference TRBV28 and TRBJ1-5, reads DVKVTQSSRYLVKRTGEKVFLECVQDMDHENMFWYRQDPGLGLRLIYFSYDVKMKEKGDIPEGYSVSREKKERFSLILESASTNQTSMYLCASSLPDRDRMPQHFGDGTRLSIL.

The CDR3 loop is CARLRVGKEQYF. The CDR3 bases are TGTGCCAGGCTCAGGGTGGGGAAAGAGCAGTACTTC. The chain links TRBV2 to TRBJ2-7; D is perhaps TRBD1 (5 bases). The CDR3 consists of 12 residues. Trimming removed 9 bases from V and 7 bases from J, with 16 bases in between. Germline V gene lookup returns CDR1 SNHLY and CDR2 FYNNEI. Full variable domain (rest looked up from reference TRBV2 and TRBJ2-7): EPEVTQTPSHQVTQMGQEVILRCVPISNHLYFYWYRQILGQKVEFLVSFYNNEISEKSEIFDDQFSVERPDGSNFTLKIRSTKLEDSAMYFCARLRVGKEQYFGPGTRLTVT.

The rearrangement uses TRBV6-5 and TRBJ1-1, with TRBD1 identical over 8 bases. With 6 bases clipped from V and 4 bases from J, the junction kept 10 bases outside the gene matches. From germline, CDR1 is MNHEY and CDR2 SVGAGI. The CDR3 spans 15 residues. Written as DNA, the CDR3 is TGTGCCAGCAGCCAGTCAGGGGGCGGGGGCACTGAAGCTTTCTTT. Its protein product is CASSQSGGGGTEAFF.

The CDR3 DNA sequence: TGCGCCAGCAGCTTGGTGGGGGGGTACGAGCAGTACTTC. Amino acids: CASSLVGGYEQYF. The chain couples TRBV5-1 to TRBJ2-7; 7 bases are a match to TRBD2. V dropped 0 bases and J dropped 4; count of bases not matched to a gene: 1. Germline V CDR1 and CDR2: SGHRS, YFSETQ. This CDR3 comprises 13 residues. Full variable domain (rest looked up from reference TRBV5-1 and TRBJ2-7): KAGVTQTPRYLIKTRGQQVTLSCSPISGHRSVSWYQQTPGQGLQFLFEYFSETQRNKGNFPGRFSGRQFSNSRSEMNVSTLELGDSALYLCASSLVGGYEQYFGPGTRLTVT.